The T cell receptor beta chain under discussion was sequenced for a study of response to subunit inactivated influenza vaccine (dated by TCRdb to between 2017 and 2018). Study-wide context: The study used deep quantitative T cell receptor repertoire profiling to track responses to a trivalent subunit inactivated influenza vaccine. Points the paper makes about the study in general: It was suggested by the authors that each seasonal influenza vaccination may recruit only a limited number of new T cells.

As regards this clonotype: No cognate antigen has been identified for it. Base quality data are lacking; no much larger clone is found one base away.

Libraries were constructed by RT-PCR. The reads were generated on an Illumina HiSeq 2500. TCRdb reran the public reads through fastp at Q25 and MiXCR, keeping productive beta chains. Entries are consolidated by CDR3 protein sequence, retaining the most common genes and DNA. The sample contains 500,000 to 550,000 distinct CDR3 sequences, under 30% of them found a single time. The ten most abundant clones make up 2.5% to 3% of the sample. This sample also appeared in a second study, on T cells expressing NK-cell markers. The other study reports the following: The TCR beta cDNA libraries were made using 5'RACE template switching, a step that added both a universal primer site and unique molecular identifiers. Fewer than ten donors provided sorted CD3+CD56+NKG2C+, CD3+CD56+NKG2C- and CD3+CD56-NKG2C+ T-cell subsets, whose TCR beta-chain repertoires were profiled. Among the eight sequenced donors, only one was HCMV-seronegative, while the other seven were HCMV-seropositive. To restrict sorting to alphabetaTCR-expressing T cells, an anti-gammadeltaTCR antibody was added in several experiments. In several donors, the dominant CD3+CD56+NKG2C+ clonotypes were found to rank among the top 10 CD8+ clonotypes and to make up 1.0-7.0% of CD8+ T cells. Those dominant clonotypes were again the most abundant among CD3+CD56-NKG2C+ cells in a handful of donors, at roughly 25-60.1%. It remained unclear whether the expanded NKG2C-expressing T cell clones were specific for HCMV antigens. The eight sequenced donors were randomly selected healthy volunteers, three men and five women. HCMV-specific IgG was detected in serum with a commercial ELISA kit to determine HCMV serostatus. Peripheral blood mononuclear cells were isolated from blood by Ficoll density gradient centrifugation. CD4+ and CD8+ T cells were isolated from PBMC by magnetic immunoseparation with Miltenyi isolation kits. Priming for cDNA synthesis came from the TCR beta constant segment, and two successive PCR amplification steps followed. The libraries were sequenced on Illumina HiSeq 2000/2500, MiSeq or NextSeq, producing 2 x 150 bp reads. MIGEC was used to demultiplex reads and group reads by UMI, and MiTCR was used to assemble and quantify clonotypes. Only TCR cDNA sequences supported by at least two reads were kept to exclude erroneous sequences. The tcR package was used for downstream repertoire analysis, and clonotypes were matched across fractions by CDR3 nucleotide sequence plus V segment. VDJmatch was used to annotate antigen specificity against VDJdb, with one amino acid substitution in CDR3 permitted.

Sample: CD4+ T cells sorted from PBMCs, taken roughly 13 days after vaccination. The TCR originated in a man aged 50 to 60 who received an inactivated influenza vaccine. Donor details come from another sample of the same person, matched by shared clones.

The nucleotide sequence is given as TGTGCCATCAGTGCTCCCGGTACATATAACGAGCAGTACTTC. Translation gives CAISAPGTYNEQYF. The sequence links TRBV10-3 to TRBJ2-7, with the D gene not confidently named. V is reduced by 4 bases and J by 5 bases, leaving a spacing of 15 bases between them. CDR1 ENHRY and CDR2 SYGVKD are derived from the germline V gene. Its CDR3 holds 14 amino acids, cysteine through phenylalanine. CDR3 DNA is the only sequence kept; it has 42 bases, read in frame from the first base.